This T cell receptor beta chain was sequenced during a study of T cell responses to AZD1222 COVID-19 vaccine. Only in-frame clones appear in the TCRdb table, and some are missing; sequencing was by immunoSEQ multiplex PCR. This sample has some 170,000 clones; 90% to 95% occur once, and the top ten carry approximately 0.88%. The germline gives CDR1 SGDLS, CDR2 YYNGEE. This CDR3 region has 14 residues. J was trimmed by 5 bases and V by 3 bases; bases with no gene match: 5. The sequencing here drew on peripheral blood, taken on day 0 of AZD1222 vaccination. This rearrangement joins TRBV9 to TRBJ1-1; 9 nucleotides agree with TRBD1. This TCR derives from an adult in good health. Here the CDR3 DNA reads TGTGCCAGCAGCGGCCAACAGGGGGCTACTGAAGCTTTCTTT. Its translation: CASSGQQGATEAFF.